The next 5 T cell receptor beta chains were all read from a single sample in a study of blood T cell repertoires in COVID-19. This table comes from immunoSEQ multiplex PCR, and its TCRdb copy is limited to in-frame clones, with some not included. The sample has around 250,000 clones, 65% to 85% seen once. Source material: peripheral blood. The receptors were sampled from an older man with acute or convalescent COVID-19.

V is TRBV5-1 and J is TRBJ2-7, with 10 bases aligning to TRBD1. The CDR3 is 16 residues long. V trimming: 5 bases; J trimming: 2 bases; junction bases outside the gene matches: 10. CDR1 is SGHRS, CDR2 YFSETQ, per germline. For the CDR3, the DNA is TGCGCCAGCAGACAAAGACAGGGGGCGATCACCTACGAGCAGTACTTC. It specifies CASRQRQGAITYEQYF.

This clone was seen more than once but under ten times. This rearrangement joins TRBV19 to TRBJ2-1; 13 nucleotides agree with TRBD2. Germline V gives CDR1 LNHDA, CDR2 SQIVND (reference sequence). This CDR3 comprises 17 residues. V lost 3 bases and J lost 7; bases outside the gene matches: 9. The CDR3 protein is CASSILGLAGVWNEQFF. In DNA form, the CDR3 reads TGTGCCAGTAGTATTTTAGGACTAGCGGGAGTTTGGAATGAGCAGTTCTTC.

This chain uses TRBV5-1 with TRBJ2-5, with 9 bases matching TRBD2. Germline-derived CDR1 and CDR2 are SGHRS and YFSETQ. The J segment lost 9 bases and the V segment lost 4 bases, leaving 10 bases of the junction unmatched. CDR3 length: 14 amino acids. CDR3 in amino acids: CASSPPVAGEAQYF. In DNA, the CDR3 is TGCGCCAGCAGCCCGCCGGTAGCGGGGGAGGCCCAGTACTTC.

This chain connects TRBV28 to TRBJ1-5; 8 bases are a match to TRBD1. In germline, CDR1 is MDHEN, CDR2 SYDVKM. CDR3 length equals 15 residues. V was clipped by 6 bases and J by 10 bases; unmatched bases: 14. The CDR3 is CASRVVGTGSGPQHF. The CDR3 DNA is TGTGCCAGCAGGGTCGTAGGGACAGGTTCTGGACCCCAGCATTTT.

J is TRBJ2-6 and V is TRBV4-1, with 7 bases fitting TRBD2. After removal of 6 bases from V and 3 bases from J, the junction contained 14 bases not matched to a gene. Germline-derived CDR1 and CDR2 are MGHRA and YSYEKL. The CDR3 contains 18 residues. CDR3 sequence: CASRSRSGEGHGANVLTF. The DNA for the CDR3 is TGCGCCAGCAGAAGCCGTTCGGGGGAGGGCCATGGGGCCAACGTCCTGACTTTC.